The TCR beta chain under discussion was sequenced for a study of blood T cells in healthy people across ages. Findings of the study overall: Naive and antigen-experienced cells were not separated, limiting conclusive comparison.

Donation came from healthy Caucasian individuals in Russia who were aged roughly 6 to 100. In this sample, this clonotype turned up a few times. Its cognate antigen is unknown. Combining a sample-barcoded 5' primer with a J-beta primer mix, a second PCR ran for about 7 to 12 cycles. Each sample provided no less than 2.5 million CDR3-containing paired-end reads. From the 5' RACE reads, TCRdb called clonotypes with MiXCR, one entry per CDR3 protein. The sample carries about 580,000 distinct CDR3 sequences, 40% to 55% recorded once. This clonotype was obtained from an elderly man in good health. The sample consisted of blood.

The CDR3 coding sequence is TGTGCCAGCAGGCCTACTAGCGGGGGGCCTAGCACAGATACGCAGTATTTT. It encodes CASRPTSGGPSTDTQYF. This chain links TRBV7-2 with TRBJ2-3; 12 nucleotides agree with TRBD2. V gave up 6 bases and J gave up 0 bases; unmatched junction bases: 7. The CDR3 covers 17 residues. Per germline, CDR1 SGHTA and CDR2 FQGNSA.